The rows below give T cell receptor beta chains drawn from one sample of a study of shared clonotypes between healthy human individuals. The assay was immunoSEQ multiplex PCR, and TCRdb's table has in-frame clones only and misses some. Of about 580,000 clones listed, about 98% are singletons. Source material: naive CD8+ T cells sorted from blood. These receptors all come from a man aged 30 to 39 in good health. Each CDR3 is given with its conserved first and last residue. Fields, in order: V gene, J gene, D gene, CDR3 length, clone size, CDR3 protein, CDR3 DNA. A D gene is named only where the DNA matches it firmly. Rows give clone size only sometimes, using once, few, many, or a class for an expanded clone.

V gene: TRBV18; J gene: TRBJ2-1; D gene: .; CDR3 length: 17; clone size: .; CDR3 protein: CASSPLLYGETDNEQFF; CDR3 DNA: TGTGCCAGCTCACCACTCCTTTACGGGGAGACCGACAATGAGCAGTTCTTC
V gene: TRBV2; J gene: TRBJ1-2; D gene: .; CDR3 length: 13; clone size: .; CDR3 protein: CASIKQNDYGYTF; CDR3 DNA: TGTGCCAGCATTAAGCAGAACGACTATGGCTACACCTTC
V gene: TRBV5-1; J gene: TRBJ2-1; D gene: .; CDR3 length: 14; clone size: .; CDR3 protein: CASSLRGEYNEQFF; CDR3 DNA: TGCGCCAGCAGCTTGCGTGGGGAATACAATGAGCAGTTCTTC
V gene: TRBV6-6; J gene: TRBJ2-7; D gene: TRBD2; CDR3 length: 15; clone size: .; CDR3 protein: CASSSLAGFRYEQYF; CDR3 DNA: TGTGCCAGCAGTTCGCTAGCGGGATTTCGCTACGAGCAGTACTTC
V gene: TRBV28; J gene: TRBJ2-5; D gene: .; CDR3 length: 13; clone size: .; CDR3 protein: CASGRGGQETQYF; CDR3 DNA: TGTGCCAGCGGTAGAGGTGGGCAAGAGACCCAGTACTTC
V gene: TRBV5-1; J gene: TRBJ2-7; D gene: .; CDR3 length: 14; clone size: .; CDR3 protein: CASSLTGPPYEQYF; CDR3 DNA: TGCGCCAGCAGCTTAACGGGACCCCCTTACGAGCAGTACTTC
V gene: TRBV9; J gene: TRBJ2-7; D gene: TRBD2; CDR3 length: 15; clone size: .; CDR3 protein: CASSPLSGTLDEQYF; CDR3 DNA: TGTGCCAGCAGCCCACTTAGCGGGACTCTCGACGAGCAGTACTTC
V gene: TRBV11-2; J gene: TRBJ2-1; D gene: .; CDR3 length: 14; clone size: once; CDR3 protein: CASSGSGTNNEQFF; CDR3 DNA: TGTGCCAGCAGCGGTAGCGGCACCAACAATGAGCAGTTCTTC
V gene: TRBV13; J gene: TRBJ1-5; D gene: .; CDR3 length: 14; clone size: .; CDR3 protein: CASSFGTGNQPQHF; CDR3 DNA: TGTGCCAGCAGCTTCGGGACGGGGAATCAGCCCCAGCATTTT
V gene: TRBV7-9; J gene: TRBJ2-3; D gene: .; CDR3 length: 14; clone size: .; CDR3 protein: CASSVSGSTDTQYF; CDR3 DNA: TGTGCCAGCAGCGTAAGCGGGAGCACAGATACGCAGTATTTT
V gene: TRBV7-8; J gene: TRBJ2-5; D gene: .; CDR3 length: 14; clone size: .; CDR3 protein: CASSLGGEHETQYF; CDR3 DNA: TGTGCCAGCAGCTTAGGGGGGGAACACGAGACCCAGTACTTC
V gene: TRBV27; J gene: TRBJ2-1; D gene: TRBD2; CDR3 length: 15; clone size: once; CDR3 protein: CASSPGTSGSNEQFF; CDR3 DNA: TGTGCCAGCAGTCCAGGGACTAGCGGGAGTAATGAGCAGTTCTTC
V gene: TRBV4-1; J gene: TRBJ1-2; D gene: .; CDR3 length: 15; clone size: .; CDR3 protein: CASSQDLGLPYGYTF; CDR3 DNA: TGCGCCAGCAGCCAAGATCTGGGGCTTCCCTATGGCTACACCTTC
V gene: TRBV7-9; J gene: TRBJ2-1; D gene: .; CDR3 length: 15; clone size: .; CDR3 protein: CASSPQEGSYNEQFF; CDR3 DNA: TGTGCCAGCAGCCCCCAGGAAGGCTCCTACAATGAGCAGTTCTTC
V gene: TRBV27; J gene: TRBJ2-3; D gene: .; CDR3 length: 15; clone size: .; CDR3 protein: CASSSRGGRQGEQYF; CDR3 DNA: TGTGCCAGCAGTTCCAGGGGGGGGAGACAGGGCGAGCAGTATTTT
V gene: TRBV5-3; J gene: TRBJ2-3; D gene: .; CDR3 length: 15; clone size: .; CDR3 protein: CARSSGPHDTDTQYF; CDR3 DNA: TGTGCCAGAAGCTCCGGGCCTCACGACACAGATACGCAGTATTTT
V gene: TRBV25-1; J gene: TRBJ2-7; D gene: .; CDR3 length: 15; clone size: once; CDR3 protein: CASSECPSRSYEQYF; CDR3 DNA: TGTGCCAGCAGTGAATGCCCTAGTAGGTCCTACGAGCAGTACTTC
V gene: TRBV4-1; J gene: TRBJ2-2; D gene: .; CDR3 length: 15; clone size: .; CDR3 protein: CASSQEGKNTGELFF; CDR3 DNA: TGCGCCAGCAGCCAGGAAGGGAAGAACACCGGGGAGCTGTTTTTT
V gene: TRBV29-1; J gene: TRBJ2-2; D gene: TRBD2; CDR3 length: 16; clone size: .; CDR3 protein: CSVEIRASGNTGELFF; CDR3 DNA: TGCAGCGTTGAGATAAGGGCTAGCGGGAACACCGGGGAGCTGTTTTTT